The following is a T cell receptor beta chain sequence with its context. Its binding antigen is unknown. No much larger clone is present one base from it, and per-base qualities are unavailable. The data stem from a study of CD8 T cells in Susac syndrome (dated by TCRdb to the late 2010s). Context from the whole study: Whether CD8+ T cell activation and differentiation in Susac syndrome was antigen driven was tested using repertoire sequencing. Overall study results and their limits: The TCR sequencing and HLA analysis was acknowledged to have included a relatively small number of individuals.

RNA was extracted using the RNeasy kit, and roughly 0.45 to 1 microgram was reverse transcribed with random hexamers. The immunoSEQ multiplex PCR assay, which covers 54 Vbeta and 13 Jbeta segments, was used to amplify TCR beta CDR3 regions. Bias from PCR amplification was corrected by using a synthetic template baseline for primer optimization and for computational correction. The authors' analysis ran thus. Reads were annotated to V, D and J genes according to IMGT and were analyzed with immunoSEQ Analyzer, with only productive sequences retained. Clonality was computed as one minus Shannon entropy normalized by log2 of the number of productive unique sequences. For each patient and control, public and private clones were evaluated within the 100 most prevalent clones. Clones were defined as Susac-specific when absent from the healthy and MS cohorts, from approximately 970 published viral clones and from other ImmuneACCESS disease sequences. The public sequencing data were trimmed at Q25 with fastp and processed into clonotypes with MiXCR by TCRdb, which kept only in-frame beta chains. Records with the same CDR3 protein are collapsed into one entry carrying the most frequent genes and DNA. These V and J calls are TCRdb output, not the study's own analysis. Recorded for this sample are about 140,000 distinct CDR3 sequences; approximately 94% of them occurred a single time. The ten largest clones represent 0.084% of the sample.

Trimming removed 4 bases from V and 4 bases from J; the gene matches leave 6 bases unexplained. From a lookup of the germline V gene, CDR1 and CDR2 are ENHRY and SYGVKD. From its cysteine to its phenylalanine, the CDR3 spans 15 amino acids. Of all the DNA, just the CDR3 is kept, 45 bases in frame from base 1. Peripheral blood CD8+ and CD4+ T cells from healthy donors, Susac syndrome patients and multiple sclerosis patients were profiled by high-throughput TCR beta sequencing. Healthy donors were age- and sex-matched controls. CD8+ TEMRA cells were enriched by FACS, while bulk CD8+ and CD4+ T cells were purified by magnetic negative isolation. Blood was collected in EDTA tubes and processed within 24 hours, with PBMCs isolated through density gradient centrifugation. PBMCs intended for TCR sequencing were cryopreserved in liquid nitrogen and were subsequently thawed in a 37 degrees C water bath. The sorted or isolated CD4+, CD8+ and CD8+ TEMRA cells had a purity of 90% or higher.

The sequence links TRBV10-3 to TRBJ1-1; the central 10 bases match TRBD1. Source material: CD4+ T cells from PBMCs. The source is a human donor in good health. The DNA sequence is TGTGCCATCAGTGGAGGGGGGACAGGGGCCACTGAAGCTTTCTTT. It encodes CAISGGGTGATEAFF.